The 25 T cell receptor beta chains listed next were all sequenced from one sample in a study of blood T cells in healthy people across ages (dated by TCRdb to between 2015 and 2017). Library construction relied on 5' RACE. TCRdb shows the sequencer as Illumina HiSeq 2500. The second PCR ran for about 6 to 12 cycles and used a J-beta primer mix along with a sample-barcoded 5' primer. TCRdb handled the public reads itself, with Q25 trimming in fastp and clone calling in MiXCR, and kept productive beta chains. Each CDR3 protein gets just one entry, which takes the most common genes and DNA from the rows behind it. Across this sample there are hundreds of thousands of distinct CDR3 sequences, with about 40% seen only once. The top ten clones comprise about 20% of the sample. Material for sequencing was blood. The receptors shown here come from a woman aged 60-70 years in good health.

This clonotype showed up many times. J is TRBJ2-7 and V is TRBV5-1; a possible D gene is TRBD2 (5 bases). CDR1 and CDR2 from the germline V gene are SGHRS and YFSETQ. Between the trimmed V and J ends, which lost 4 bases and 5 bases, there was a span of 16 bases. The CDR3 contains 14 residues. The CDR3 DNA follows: TGCGCCAGCAGCACGGAACTAGAACTGAACGAGCAGTACTTC. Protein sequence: CASSTELELNEQYF.

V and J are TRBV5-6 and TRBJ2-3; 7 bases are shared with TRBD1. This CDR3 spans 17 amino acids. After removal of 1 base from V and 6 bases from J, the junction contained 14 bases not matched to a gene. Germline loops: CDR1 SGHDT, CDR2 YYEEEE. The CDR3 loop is CASSLSGRGLTRDTQYF. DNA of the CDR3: TGTGCCAGCAGCTTGAGCGGCAGGGGGTTGACAAGGGATACGCAGTATTTT.

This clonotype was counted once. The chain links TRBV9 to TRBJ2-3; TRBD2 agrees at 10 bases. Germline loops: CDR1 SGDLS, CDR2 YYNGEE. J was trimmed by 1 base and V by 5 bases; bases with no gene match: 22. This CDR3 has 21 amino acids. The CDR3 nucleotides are TGTGCCAGCAGTAATCCCCCGGCTGGGATTAGCGGGAGGTGGCGCACAGATACGCAGTATTTT. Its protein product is CASSNPPAGISGRWRTDTQYF.

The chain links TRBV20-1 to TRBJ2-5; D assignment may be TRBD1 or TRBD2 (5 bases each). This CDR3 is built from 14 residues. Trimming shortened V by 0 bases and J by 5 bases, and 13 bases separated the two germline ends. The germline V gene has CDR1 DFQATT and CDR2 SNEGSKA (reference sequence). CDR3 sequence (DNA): TGCAGTGCTAGAGATGGGACGAGCGTGGAGACCCAGTACTTC. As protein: CSARDGTSVETQYF.

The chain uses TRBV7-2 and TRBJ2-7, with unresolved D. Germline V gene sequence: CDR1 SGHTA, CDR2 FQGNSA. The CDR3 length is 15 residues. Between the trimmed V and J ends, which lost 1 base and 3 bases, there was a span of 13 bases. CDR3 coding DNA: TGTGCCAGCAGCTTAGTCCTACGACCCCACTACGAGCAGTACTTC. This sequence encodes CASSLVLRPHYEQYF.

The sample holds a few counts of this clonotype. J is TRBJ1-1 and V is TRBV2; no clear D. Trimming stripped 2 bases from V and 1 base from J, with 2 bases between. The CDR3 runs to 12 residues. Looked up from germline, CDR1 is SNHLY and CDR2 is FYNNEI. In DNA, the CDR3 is TGTGCCAGCAGTGAATGGAACACTGAAGCTTTCTTT. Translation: CASSEWNTEAFF.

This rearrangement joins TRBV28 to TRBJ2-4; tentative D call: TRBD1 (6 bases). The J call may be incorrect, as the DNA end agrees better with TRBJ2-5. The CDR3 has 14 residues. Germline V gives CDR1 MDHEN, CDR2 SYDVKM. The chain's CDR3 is CASSAGQRKETQYF. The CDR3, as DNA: TGTGCCAGCAGTGCTGGACAGCGGAAAGAGACCCAGTACTTC.

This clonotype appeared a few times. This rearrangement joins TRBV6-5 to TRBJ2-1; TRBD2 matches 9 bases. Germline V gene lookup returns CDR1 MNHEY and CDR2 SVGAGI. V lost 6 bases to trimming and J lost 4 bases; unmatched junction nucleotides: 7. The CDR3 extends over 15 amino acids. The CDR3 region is CASSHSAGGYNEQFF. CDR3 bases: TGTGCCAGCAGCCACTCGGCGGGAGGGTACAATGAGCAGTTCTTC.

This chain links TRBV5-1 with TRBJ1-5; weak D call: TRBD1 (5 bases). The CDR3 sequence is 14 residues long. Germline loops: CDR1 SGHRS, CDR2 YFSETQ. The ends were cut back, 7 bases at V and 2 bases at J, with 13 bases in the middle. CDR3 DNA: TGCGCCAGCGCCCCGGGGGGGGGCAATCAGCCCCAGCATTTT. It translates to CASAPGGGNQPQHF.

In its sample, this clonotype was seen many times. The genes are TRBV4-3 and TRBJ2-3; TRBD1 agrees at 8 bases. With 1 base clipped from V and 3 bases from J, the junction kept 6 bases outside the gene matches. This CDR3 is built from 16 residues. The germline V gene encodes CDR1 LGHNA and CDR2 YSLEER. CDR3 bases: TGCGCCAGCAGCCAAGCTAGACAGGGGACGACAGATACGCAGTATTTT. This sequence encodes CASSQARQGTTDTQYF.

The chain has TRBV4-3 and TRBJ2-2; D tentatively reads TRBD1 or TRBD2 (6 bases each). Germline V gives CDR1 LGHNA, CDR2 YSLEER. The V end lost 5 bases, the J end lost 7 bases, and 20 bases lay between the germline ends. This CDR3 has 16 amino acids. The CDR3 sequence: CASSLQMGGEYGELFF. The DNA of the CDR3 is TGCGCCAGCAGCTTACAAATGGGGGGCGAGTACGGGGAGCTGTTTTTT.

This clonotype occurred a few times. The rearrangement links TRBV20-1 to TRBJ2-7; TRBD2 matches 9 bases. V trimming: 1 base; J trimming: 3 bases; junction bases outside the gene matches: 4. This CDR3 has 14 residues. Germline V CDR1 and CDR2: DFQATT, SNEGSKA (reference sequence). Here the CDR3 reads CSARVVAGDYEQYF. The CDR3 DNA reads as TGCAGTGCTAGAGTGGTAGCGGGAGACTACGAGCAGTACTTC.

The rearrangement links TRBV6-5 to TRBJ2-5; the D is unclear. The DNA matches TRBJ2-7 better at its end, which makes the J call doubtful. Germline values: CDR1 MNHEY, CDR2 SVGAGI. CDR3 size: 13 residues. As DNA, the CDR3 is TGTGCCAGCAGCTGCCTATTCTGTTACGAGCAGTACTTC. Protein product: CASSCLFCYEQYF.

CDR3: CASSYSDSNYGYTF. In nucleotides, the CDR3 is TGTGCCAGCAGTTACTCCGACAGTAACTATGGCTACACCTTC. The chain links TRBV6-5 to TRBJ1-2, with D perhaps matching TRBD1 (5 bases). This CDR3 comprises 14 residues. Germline lookup yields CDR1 MNHEY and CDR2 SVGAGI. Trimming removed 0 bases at V and 1 base at J, with 6 bases between.

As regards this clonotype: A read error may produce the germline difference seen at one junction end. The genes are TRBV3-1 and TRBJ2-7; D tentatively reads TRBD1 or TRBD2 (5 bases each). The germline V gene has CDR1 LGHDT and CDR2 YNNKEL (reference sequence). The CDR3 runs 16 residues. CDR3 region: CASSQAWTGHSYELYF. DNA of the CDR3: TGTGCCAGCAGCCAAGCCTGGACGGGGCACTCCTACGAGCTGTACTTC.

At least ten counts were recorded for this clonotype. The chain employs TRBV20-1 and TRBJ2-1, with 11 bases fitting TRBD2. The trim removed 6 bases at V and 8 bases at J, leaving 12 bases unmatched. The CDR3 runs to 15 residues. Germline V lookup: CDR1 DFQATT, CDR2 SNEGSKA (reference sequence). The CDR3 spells CSAGQLAGVWHEQFF. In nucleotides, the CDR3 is TGCAGTGCGGGCCAACTAGCGGGGGTTTGGCATGAGCAGTTCTTC.

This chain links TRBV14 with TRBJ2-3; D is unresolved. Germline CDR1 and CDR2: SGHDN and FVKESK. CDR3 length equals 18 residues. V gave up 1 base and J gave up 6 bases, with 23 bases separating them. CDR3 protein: CASSQVVVRIFAVDTQYF. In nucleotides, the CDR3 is TGTGCCAGCAGCCAAGTGGTGGTCCGCATTTTCGCAGTGGATACGCAGTATTTT. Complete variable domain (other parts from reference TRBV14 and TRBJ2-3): EAGVTQFPSHSVIEKGQTVTLRCDPISGHDNLYWYRRVMGKEIKFLLHFVKESKQDESGMPNNRFLAERTGGTYSTLKVQPAELEDSGVYFCASSQVVVRIFAVDTQYFGPGTRLTVL.

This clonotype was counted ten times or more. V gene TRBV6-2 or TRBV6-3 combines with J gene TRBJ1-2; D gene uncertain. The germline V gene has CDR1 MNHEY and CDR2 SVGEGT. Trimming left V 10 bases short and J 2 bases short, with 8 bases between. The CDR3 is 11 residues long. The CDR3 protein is CATNPNYGYTF. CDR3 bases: TGTGCCACCAATCCAAACTATGGCTACACCTTC.

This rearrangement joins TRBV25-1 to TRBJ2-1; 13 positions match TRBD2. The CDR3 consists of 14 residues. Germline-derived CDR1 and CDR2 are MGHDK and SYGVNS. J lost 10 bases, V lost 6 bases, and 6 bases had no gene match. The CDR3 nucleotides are TGTGCCAGCAGACTAGCGGGAGGGCCAGGCGAGCAGTTCTTC. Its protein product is CASRLAGGPGEQFF.

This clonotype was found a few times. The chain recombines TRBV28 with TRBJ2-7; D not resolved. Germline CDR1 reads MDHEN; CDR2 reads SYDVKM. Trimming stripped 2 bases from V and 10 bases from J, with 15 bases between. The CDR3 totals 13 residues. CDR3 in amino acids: CASSLSSIPPQYF. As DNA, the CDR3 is TGTGCCAGCAGTTTAAGCTCGATACCACCTCAGTACTTC.

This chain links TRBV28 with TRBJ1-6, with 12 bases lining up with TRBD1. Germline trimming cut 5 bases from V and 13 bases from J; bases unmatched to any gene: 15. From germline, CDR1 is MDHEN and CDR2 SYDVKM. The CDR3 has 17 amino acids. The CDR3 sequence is CASSPHRDRGRRKPLHF. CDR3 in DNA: TGTGCCAGCAGTCCCCACCGGGACAGGGGGCGAAGGAAGCCCCTCCACTTT.

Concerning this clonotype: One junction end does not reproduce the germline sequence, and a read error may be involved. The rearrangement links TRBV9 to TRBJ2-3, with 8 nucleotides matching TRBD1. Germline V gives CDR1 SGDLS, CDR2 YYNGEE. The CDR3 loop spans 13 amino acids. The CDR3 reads CASSLTGADAQYF. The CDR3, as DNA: TGTGCCAGCAGCTTGACAGGGGCAGATGCGCAGTATTTT.

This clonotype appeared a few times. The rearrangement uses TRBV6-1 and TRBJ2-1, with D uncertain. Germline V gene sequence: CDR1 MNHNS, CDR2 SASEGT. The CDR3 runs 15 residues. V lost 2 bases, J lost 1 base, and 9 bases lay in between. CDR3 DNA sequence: TGTGCCAGCAGTGAACGTCCAGGTTCCTACAATGAGCAGTTCTTC. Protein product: CASSERPGSYNEQFF.

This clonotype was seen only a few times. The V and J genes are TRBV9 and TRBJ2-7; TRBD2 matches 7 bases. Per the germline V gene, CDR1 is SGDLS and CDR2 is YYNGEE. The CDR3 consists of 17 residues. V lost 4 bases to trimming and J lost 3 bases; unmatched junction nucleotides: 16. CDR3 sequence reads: CASSLTTGPPGGYEQYF. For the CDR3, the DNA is TGTGCCAGCAGCCTCACGACCGGGCCCCCGGGGGGCTACGAGCAGTACTTC.

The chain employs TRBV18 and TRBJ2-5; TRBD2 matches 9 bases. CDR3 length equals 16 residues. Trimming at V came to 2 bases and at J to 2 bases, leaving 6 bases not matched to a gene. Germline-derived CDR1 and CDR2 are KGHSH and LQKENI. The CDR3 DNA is TGTGCCAGCTCACCAAGGGCTAGCGGGGATCAAGAGACCCAGTACTTC. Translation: CASSPRASGDQETQYF.